The source of this T cell receptor (beta chain) is a study of OX40 agonist ivuxolimab in advanced cancers. For context, the study as a whole: Ivuxolimab was an agonistic, fully human IgG2 monoclonal antibody directed against OX40 (CD134), a costimulatory receptor. The purpose of peripheral TCRbeta sequencing was to test whether ivuxolimab changed TCR sequence diversity and led to clonal T-cell expansion. Prior anti-PD-1, anti-PD-L1 or anti-CTLA-4 therapy was permitted, and checkpoint inhibitors had been received by less than 45% of dose-escalation patients. The paper reports the monotherapy dose-escalation portion (N ≈ 50 patients) of the phase I ivuxolimab trial. Of the 50 or so patients in dose escalation, about 20 had hepatocellular carcinoma, some 15 had melanoma, 9 had renal cell carcinoma and 9 had head and neck cancer. Intravenous ivuxolimab was administered to patients every 2 weeks at six dose levels: 0.01, 0.1, 0.3, 1.5, 3 and 10 mg/kg. Three dose-escalation patients achieved partial responses, one with hepatocellular carcinoma and two with cutaneous melanoma. In the dose-escalation cohort, 75% to 85% of patients were male, and the mean age was 60 years with a range of about 20 to 80.

Patients with autoimmune disease history or receiving systemic immunosuppression were excluded from the trial. In every dose cohort, peripheral blood was drawn for TCR sequencing at baseline, cycle 4 day 1, and cycle 7 day 1. The samples were drawn from a first-in-human, open-label, multicenter phase I dose-escalation trial of ivuxolimab. The trial enrolled adults with locally advanced or metastatic head and neck squamous cell, hepatocellular, melanoma or renal cell carcinoma. Before TCR sequencing, CD4+ T cells and CD8+ T cells were sorted from peripheral blood as separate populations. For sequencing of the TCRbeta CDR3 region, genomic DNA was extracted from the sorted cells. TCRbeta CDR3 regions were sequenced using the immunoSEQ Assay. Entries here come from immuneACCESS through TCRdb and include only in-frame sequences with V and J called. Some clones fail to appear in such tables; in the studies checked, an unresolved V gene covers under half of the shortfall, and the cause of the remainder is unknown. The sample yields about 61,000 clones; 92% were counted once. Jointly, the top ten make up about a quarter of the sample.

This clone was found once. Which antigen it targets is not known. Per-base quality was not reported, and no clone a single base away is much larger than it. Here is what the overall study found, with its caveats: In partial responders in the 0.1-3.0 mg/kg groups, normalized peripheral clonal expansion was found to be among the lowest, especially among CD8+ T cells. At doses of 0.1 to 3.0 mg/kg, clonal expansion of both CD4+ and CD8+ blood T cells was observed from baseline to week 6. The antigen specificity of the peripheral T cells that underwent clonal expansion was not determined. Low levels of normalized T-cell clonal expansion were also seen in some patients who did not respond. After ivuxolimab, expanded clones were on average more numerous among CD8+ T cells than among CD4+ T cells.

Source: CD4+ or CD8+ T cells sorted from blood, taken in a trial of the OX40 agonist ivuxolimab. This TCR came from an adult with an advanced solid tumor such as melanoma, head and neck, liver or kidney cancer.

CDR3 loop: CARKDRGPRYV. Here is the DNA: TGTGCCAGAAAAGACAGGGGGCCTCGATACGTC. The chain is assembled from TRBV5-3 and TRBJ2-7, with 10 junctional bases fitting TRBD1. TRBV5-3 is designated an ORF whose function remains uncertain. The germline V and J ends show losses of 6 bases and 13 bases respectively, and no gene match explains 7 bases of the junction. The CDR3 starts with the cysteine, ends with the valine, and has 11 residues. Just the 33-base CDR3 DNA is kept, in frame starting at base 1.